Below, 24 T cell receptor beta chains from the same sample are listed, as sequenced in a study of OX40 agonist ivuxolimab in advanced cancers. Libraries were prepared by immunoSEQ multiplex PCR; TCRdb keeps only in-frame clonotypes and omits some of them. Of 50,000 or so clones listed, roughly 88% were seen once; the top ten hold roughly 2.6%. The material was CD4+ or CD8+ T cells sorted from blood, obtained in a trial of the OX40 agonist ivuxolimab. Receptors originate from an adult with an advanced solid tumor such as melanoma, head and neck, liver or kidney cancer.

The chain recombines TRBV27 with TRBJ2-1; 7 bases line up with TRBD2. Germline CDR1 reads MNHEY; CDR2 reads SMNVEV (reference sequence). V shed 3 bases and J 0 bases; nucleotides not matched to a gene: 5. This CDR3 contains 16 residues. CDR3 sequence (DNA): TGTGCCAGCAGTTTCTGGGGGGGTAGCTCCTACAATGAGCAGTTCTTC. The encoded protein is CASSFWGGSSYNEQFF.

This clone was seen a handful of times. The rearrangement joins TRBV7-9 to TRBJ2-7, with a possible D match to TRBD1 (5 bases). V lost 3 bases, J lost 4 bases, and 10 bases lay in between. The germline V gene has CDR1 SEHNR and CDR2 FQNEAQ (reference sequence). This CDR3 is built from 13 residues. The CDR3 reads CASSLTPGYEQYF. The CDR3 nucleotides are TGTGCCAGCAGCTTGACTCCAGGGTACGAGCAGTACTTC.

This clone came up a few times. The V and J genes are TRBV7-8 and TRBJ1-5; 7 nucleotides align to TRBD1. This CDR3 is 15 amino acids long. The V gene end was trimmed by 3 bases and the J gene end by 3 bases; junction bases not matched to a gene: 5. Germline V gene sequence: CDR1 SGHVS, CDR2 FQNEAQ. In nucleotides, the CDR3 is TGTGCCAGCAGCTTGAGACAGGGAAACAATCAGCCCCAGCATTTT. Its translation: CASSLRQGNNQPQHF.

This sequence joins TRBV4-3 and TRBJ1-4; the match to TRBD1 covers 8 bases. Germline V CDR1 and CDR2: LGHNA, YSLEER. V trimming: 4 bases; J trimming: 4 bases; junction bases outside the gene matches: 5. This CDR3 region has 15 residues. CDR3 protein: CASSRPGQDNEKLFF. The CDR3 DNA follows: TGCGCCAGCAGCCGCCCGGGACAGGATAATGAAAAACTGTTTTTT.

This rearrangement joins TRBV19 to TRBJ2-7; tentative D call: TRBD2 (5 bases). This CDR3 contains 15 residues. Germline V lookup: CDR1 LNHDA, CDR2 SQIVND (reference sequence). The V end lost 1 base, the J end lost 3 bases, and 13 bases lay between the germline ends. CDR3: CASSIAAEGFYEQYF. CDR3 coding DNA: TGTGCCAGTAGTATAGCGGCAGAGGGATTCTACGAGCAGTACTTC.

The rearrangement joins TRBV19 to TRBJ2-4; TRBD1 or TRBD2 may be the D gene (5 bases each). Deletions cut 1 base from V and 6 bases from J, with 7 bases between. The germline CDR1 and CDR2 sequences are LNHDA and SQIVND (reference sequence). CDR3 length: 13 residues. This CDR3 reads CASSIGGRNIQYF. CDR3 in DNA: TGTGCCAGTAGTATAGGGGGACGAAACATTCAGTACTTC.

The rearrangement joins TRBV2 to TRBJ2-7, with TRBD1 as a possible D gene (6 bases). V shed 5 bases and J shed 2 bases, with 16 bases lying between them. This CDR3 has 15 amino acids. CDR1 and CDR2 from the germline V gene are SNHLY and FYNNEI. CDR3 sequence: CASSSTGLRTYEQYF. In DNA, the CDR3 is TGTGCCAGCAGTAGCACAGGGCTCCGAACCTACGAGCAGTACTTC.

J is TRBJ1-1 and V is TRBV5-1; the D gene is possibly TRBD1 (5 bases). Trimming shortened V by 0 bases and J by 5 bases, and 20 bases separated the two germline ends. This CDR3 spans 17 amino acids. Germline-derived CDR1 and CDR2 are SGHRS and YFSETQ. The CDR3 bases are TGCGCCAGCAGCTTGGCCGGCTCAGGGTATGTGTGGACTGAAGCTTTCTTT. This gives the protein CASSLAGSGYVWTEAFF.

The chain employs TRBV7-9 and TRBJ2-7; D may be TRBD1 (6 bases). The germline gives CDR1 SEHNR, CDR2 FQNEAQ (reference sequence). V was cut by 8 bases and J by 2 bases, with 13 bases left in between. This CDR3 contains 13 residues. The CDR3 loop is CASRGAGAYEQYF. The CDR3 nucleotides read TGTGCCAGCCGTGGAGCAGGGGCCTACGAGCAGTACTTC.

V gene TRBV5-6 combines with J gene TRBJ1-2; D perhaps matches TRBD1 (6 bases). With 0 bases removed from V and 3 bases from J, the gap between germline ends came to 18 bases. The CDR3 runs to 17 residues. Germline CDR1 SGHDT, CDR2 YYEEEE. CDR3 DNA sequence: TGTGCCAGCAGCTTGGGCCCCTTGGGGGGCGCAGACTATGGCTACACCTTC. As protein: CASSLGPLGGADYGYTF.

Concerning this clone: Other DNA sequences in this specimen translate into the identical CDR3. This chain uses TRBV7-3 with TRBJ2-7; D assignment may be TRBD1 or TRBD2 (5 bases each). Germline V CDR1 and CDR2: SGHTA, FQGTGA. V was cut by 2 bases and J by 6 bases, with 8 bases left in between. The CDR3 has 12 residues. CDR3 sequence (DNA): TGTGCCAGCAGCTTAGGGGGATCCGAGCAGTACTTC. Amino acids: CASSLGGSEQYF.

This clone was seen only a few times. J is TRBJ2-7 and V is TRBV10-3; D is possibly TRBD2 (5 bases). In germline, CDR1 is ENHRY, CDR2 SYGVKD. The CDR3 has 13 amino acids. V was shortened by 2 bases and J by 2 bases, with 7 bases between the two germline ends. CDR3 nucleotide sequence: TGTGCCATCAGTGAGGGACTCCCCTACGAGCAGTACTTC. This gives the protein CAISEGLPYEQYF.

This chain joins TRBV30 and TRBJ2-3; D is unclear. The V gene's germline CDR1 is GTSNPN and CDR2 SVGIG (reference sequence). CDR3 length equals 13 residues. With 5 bases removed from V and 2 bases from J, the gap between germline ends came to 11 bases. DNA for the CDR3: TGTGCCTGGCCAACTGCTCCCACAGATACGCAGTATTTT. It specifies CAWPTAPTDTQYF.

The chain employs TRBV10-3 and TRBJ1-4; no clear D. CDR1 and CDR2 from the germline V gene are ENHRY and SYGVKD. V dropped 4 bases and J dropped 8 bases, with 17 bases sitting between them. This CDR3 is built from 15 residues. CDR3 amino acids: CAISGEGGPTEKLFF. In nucleotides, the CDR3 is TGTGCCATCAGTGGGGAAGGAGGGCCTACGGAAAAACTGTTTTTT.

The chain carries TRBV11-2 and TRBJ2-7, with D maybe TRBD1 (5 bases). Germline CDR1 and CDR2: SGHAT and FQNNGV. The CDR3 totals 17 residues. V was trimmed by 1 base and J by 3 bases, leaving 19 bases between them. CDR3 sequence (DNA): TGTGCCAGCAGCTTAGGGTCACGGCGGACAAAGGGCTACGAGCAGTACTTC. It is translated as CASSLGSRRTKGYEQYF.

A single count supports this clone. The chain employs TRBV5-1 and TRBJ1-5; TRBD1 might be the D (5 bases). Germline CDR1 and CDR2: SGHRS and YFSETQ. The CDR3 consists of 15 residues. Between the trimmed V and J ends, which lost 6 bases and 7 bases, there was a span of 20 bases. The DNA of the CDR3 is TGCGCCAGCACCCCTAGACGCGACAGCTGGCAGCCCCAGCATTTT. Translation gives CASTPRRDSWQPQHF.

The chain carries TRBV5-3 and TRBJ1-3; perhaps TRBD1 as D (5 bases). TRBV5-3 is an ORF, and what it does is uncertain. CDR3 size: 14 residues. V was trimmed by 8 bases and J by 1 base, leaving 13 bases between them. The CDR3 sequence: CASRVWGSGNTIYF. In DNA, the CDR3 is TGTGCCAGCAGGGTTTGGGGGTCTGGAAACACCATATATTTT.

V usage is TRBV2 and J usage is TRBJ2-7; D is tentatively TRBD1 or TRBD2 (6 bases each). The CDR3 sequence is 14 residues long. V was clipped by 4 bases and J by 7 bases, with 17 bases between them. CDR1 is SNHLY and CDR2 is FYNNEI in the germline V gene. As DNA, the CDR3 is TGTGCCAGCAGTGGTCAACCGGGGGCAGGTGAGCAGTACTTC. Protein product: CASSGQPGAGEQYF.

The chain has TRBV10-2 and TRBJ2-3, with a tentative D call TRBD1 (5 bases). This CDR3 has 16 amino acids. CDR1 WSHSY and CDR2 SAAADI come from the germline V gene. V lost 5 bases and J lost 1, with 16 bases in between. The CDR3 loop reads CASSSQGSLGTDTQYF. Here the CDR3 DNA reads TGCGCCAGCAGTTCCCAGGGTAGTTTGGGCACAGATACGCAGTATTTT.

This chain connects TRBV12-1 to TRBJ1-4. TRBV12-1 is a pseudogene. The CDR3 consists of 16 residues. The CDR3 region is CARGCGKRLTNEKLFF. Written as DNA, the CDR3 is TGTGCCAGGGGCTGTGGGAAGCGGCTGACTAATGAAAAACTGTTTTTT.

The table lists this clone with a few counts. The V gene is TRBV4-1, the J gene TRBJ2-1; 10 positions match TRBD2. CDR1 is MGHRA and CDR2 is YSYEKL in the germline V gene. V was clipped by 1 base and J by 9 bases; unmatched bases: 12. This CDR3 contains 17 residues. CDR3 in amino acids: CASSQAQLAGPRGEQFF. The DNA of the CDR3 is TGCGCCAGCAGCCAAGCCCAACTAGCGGGACCCCGAGGTGAGCAGTTCTTC.

The chain joins TRBV12-5 to TRBJ2-7; TRBD2 is a possible D gene (6 bases). The V end was cut by 6 bases, the J end by 7 bases, with 10 bases between. Germline lookup yields CDR1 LGHNT and CDR2 FRNRAP. The CDR3 runs to 11 residues. In DNA form, the CDR3 reads TGTGCTAGTGGGTCCCGGGGGGAGCAGTACTTC. Its protein product is CASGSRGEQYF.

The chain uses TRBV11-3 and TRBJ2-7; 9 bases agree with TRBD1. V was pared by 5 bases and J by 5 bases, with 7 bases of the junction left unmatched. Germline CDR1 is SGHNT and CDR2 is YENEEA. The length of the CDR3 is 14 residues. The CDR3 DNA sequence: TGTGCCAGCAGCACAGGACAGGGGCTCAACGAGCAGTACTTC. This gives the protein CASSTGQGLNEQYF. The complete variable domain, with remaining parts taken from reference TRBV11-3 and TRBJ2-7, reads EAGVVQSPRYKIIEKKQPVAFWCNPISGHNTLYWYLQNLGQGPELLIRYENEEAVDDSQLPKDRFSAERLKGVDSTLKIQPAELGDSAVYLCASSTGQGLNEQYFGPGTRLTVT.

The chain recombines TRBV19 with TRBJ1-2; no clear D gene. Germline loops: CDR1 LNHDA, CDR2 SQIVND (reference sequence). The CDR3 loop spans 13 amino acids. Trimming took 2 bases from V and 1 from J, leaving 5 bases between them. CDR3 sequence: CASSISLNYGYTF. The CDR3 DNA reads TGTGCCAGTAGTATAAGCCTTAACTATGGCTACACCTTC.